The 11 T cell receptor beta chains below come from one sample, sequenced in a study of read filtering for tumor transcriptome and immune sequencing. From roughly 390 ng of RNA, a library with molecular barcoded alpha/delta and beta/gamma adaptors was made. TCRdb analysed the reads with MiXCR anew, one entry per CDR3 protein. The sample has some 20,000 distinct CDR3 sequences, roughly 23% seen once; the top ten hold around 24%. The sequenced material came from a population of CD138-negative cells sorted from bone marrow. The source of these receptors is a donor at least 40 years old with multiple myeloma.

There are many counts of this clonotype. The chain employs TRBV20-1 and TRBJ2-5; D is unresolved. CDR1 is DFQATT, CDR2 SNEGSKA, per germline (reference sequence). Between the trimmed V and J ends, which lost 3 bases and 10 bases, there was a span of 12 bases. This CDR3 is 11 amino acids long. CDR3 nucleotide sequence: TGCAGTGCTAGGGCTGAGGATATCCAGTACTTC. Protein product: CSARAEDIQYF.

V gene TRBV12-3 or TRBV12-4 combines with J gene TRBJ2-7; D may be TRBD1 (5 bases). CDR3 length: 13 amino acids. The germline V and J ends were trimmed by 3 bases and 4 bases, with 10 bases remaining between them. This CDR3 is CASSLGPLYEQYF. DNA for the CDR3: TGTGCCAGCAGTTTGGGGCCCCTTTACGAGCAGTACTTC.

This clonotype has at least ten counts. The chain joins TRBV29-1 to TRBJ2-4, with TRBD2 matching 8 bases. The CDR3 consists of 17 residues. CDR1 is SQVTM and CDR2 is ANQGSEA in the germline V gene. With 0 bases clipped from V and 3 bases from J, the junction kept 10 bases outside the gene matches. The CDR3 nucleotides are TGCAGCGTTGAAGATCTCCCAGCGGGAGTTGGCAAAAACATTCAGTACTTC. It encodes CSVEDLPAGVGKNIQYF.

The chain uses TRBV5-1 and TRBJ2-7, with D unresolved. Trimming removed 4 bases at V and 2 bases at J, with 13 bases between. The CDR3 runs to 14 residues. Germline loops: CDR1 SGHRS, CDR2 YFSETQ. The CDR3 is CASSVNADPYEQYF. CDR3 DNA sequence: TGCGCCAGCAGCGTGAACGCGGACCCCTACGAGCAGTACTTC.

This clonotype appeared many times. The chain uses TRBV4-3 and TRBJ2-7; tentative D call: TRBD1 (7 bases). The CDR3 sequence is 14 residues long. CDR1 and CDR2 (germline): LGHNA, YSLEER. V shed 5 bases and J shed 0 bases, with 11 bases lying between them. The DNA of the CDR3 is TGCGCCAGCAGCGCGGGACAGAGCTCCTACGAGCAGTACTTC. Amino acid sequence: CASSAGQSSYEQYF.

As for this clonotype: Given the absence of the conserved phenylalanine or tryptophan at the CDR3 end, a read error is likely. The chain's CDR3 is CASSETGTGYTEAFL. The CDR3 region has the DNA TGTGCCAGCAGTGAGACCGGGACAGGGTATACTGAAGCTTTCCTT. The J gene is TRBJ1-1, the V gene TRBV28; 9 bases agree with TRBD1. This CDR3 is built from 15 residues. The germline V gene encodes CDR1 MDHEN and CDR2 SYDVKM. The trim removed 5 bases at V and 5 bases at J, leaving 9 bases unmatched.

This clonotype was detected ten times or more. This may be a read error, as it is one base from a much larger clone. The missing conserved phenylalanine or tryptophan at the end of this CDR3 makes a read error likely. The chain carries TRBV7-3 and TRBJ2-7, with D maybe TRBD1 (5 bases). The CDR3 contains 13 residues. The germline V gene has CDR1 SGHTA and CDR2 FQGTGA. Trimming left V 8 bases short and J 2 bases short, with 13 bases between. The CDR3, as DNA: TGTGCCAGCTCTCAGGGAAAGACCTACGAGCAGTACTTA. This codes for CASSQGKTYEQYL.

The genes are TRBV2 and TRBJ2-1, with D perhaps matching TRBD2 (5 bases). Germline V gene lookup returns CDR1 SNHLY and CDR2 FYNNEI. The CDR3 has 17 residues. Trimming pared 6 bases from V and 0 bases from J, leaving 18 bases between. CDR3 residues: CASSYPREASSYNEQFF. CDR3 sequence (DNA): TGTGCCAGCAGCTATCCCCGGGAAGCGAGCTCCTACAATGAGCAGTTCTTC.

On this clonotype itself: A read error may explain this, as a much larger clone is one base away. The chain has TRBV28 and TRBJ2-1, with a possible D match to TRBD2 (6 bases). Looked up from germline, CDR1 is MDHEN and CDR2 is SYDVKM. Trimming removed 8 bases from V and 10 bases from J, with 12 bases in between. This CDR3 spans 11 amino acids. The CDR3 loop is CASALALEQFF. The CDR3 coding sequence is TGTGCCAGCGCCCTAGCGCTAGAGCAGTTCTTC.

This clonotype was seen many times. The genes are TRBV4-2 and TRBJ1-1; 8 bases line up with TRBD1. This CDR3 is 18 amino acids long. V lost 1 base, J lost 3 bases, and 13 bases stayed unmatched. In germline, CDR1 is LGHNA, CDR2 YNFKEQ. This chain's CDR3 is CASSQASLGGRGHTEAFF. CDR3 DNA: TGTGCCAGCAGCCAAGCCAGCTTGGGCGGCAGGGGGCACACTGAAGCTTTCTTT.

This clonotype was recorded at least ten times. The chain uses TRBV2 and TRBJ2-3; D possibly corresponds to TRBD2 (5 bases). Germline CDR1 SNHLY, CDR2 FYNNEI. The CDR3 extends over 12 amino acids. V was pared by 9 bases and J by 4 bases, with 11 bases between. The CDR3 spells CASTPGSDTQYF. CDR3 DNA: TGTGCCAGTACGCCGGGGTCAGATACGCAGTATTTT.